This TCR beta chain was profiled in a study of response to subunit inactivated influenza vaccine. This clonotype was seen repeatedly, ten times or more. TCRdb analysed the RT-PCR reads with MiXCR anew, one entry per CDR3 protein. The repertoire holds more than 500,000 distinct CDR3 sequences, with approximately 10% as singletons. V was cut by 0 bases and J by 0 bases, with 9 bases left in between. CDR1 is GTSNPN and CDR2 is SVGIG in the germline V gene (reference sequence). The CDR3 runs to 15 residues. The data also belong to a second study, concerning T cells expressing NK-cell markers. That study adds: For TCR beta, cDNA was produced by 5'RACE template switching with UMIs.

V usage is TRBV30 and J usage is TRBJ1-5, with D unresolved. The clonotype comes from a man in his forties or fifties who received an inactivated influenza vaccine. The sample was PBMCs from blood, taken on the day of vaccination. CDR3 sequence reads: CAWSVLRGSNQPQHF. The CDR3 DNA is TGTGCCTGGAGTGTACTCCGGGGTAGCAATCAGCCCCAGCATTTT.